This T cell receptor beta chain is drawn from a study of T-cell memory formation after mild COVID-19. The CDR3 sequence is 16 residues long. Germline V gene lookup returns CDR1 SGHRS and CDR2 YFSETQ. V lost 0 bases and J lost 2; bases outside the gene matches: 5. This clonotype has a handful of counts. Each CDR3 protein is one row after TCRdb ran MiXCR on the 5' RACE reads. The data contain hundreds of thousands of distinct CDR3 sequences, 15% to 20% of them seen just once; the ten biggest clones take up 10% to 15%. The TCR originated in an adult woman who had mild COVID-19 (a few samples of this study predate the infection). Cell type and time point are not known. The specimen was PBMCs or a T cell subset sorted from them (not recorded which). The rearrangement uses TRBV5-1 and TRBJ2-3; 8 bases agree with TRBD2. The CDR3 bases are TGCGCCAGCAGCTTGGTCGGCGGGGGGATCACAGATACGCAGTATTTT. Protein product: CASSLVGGGITDTQYF.